This T cell receptor beta chain was sequenced in a study of blood T cell repertoires in COVID-19. The overall study: Material from acute and convalescent COVID-19 was sourced from the United States, Italy and Spain. Sources were T cells, B-cell-depleted T cells, or PBMCs; the material itself was cDNA or gDNA.

Source study methods: Reference gene primer amplification in the assay estimated nucleated cell counts. Clones were read by immunoSEQ multiplex PCR, and TCRdb kept only the in-frame ones, dropping some. V, J and clone size were drawn from that table, and D and trimming were deduced from the DNA. The sample includes around 100,000 clones, approximately 86% of them seen just once. V shed 1 base and J shed 0 bases, with 10 bases lying between them. This CDR3 contains 15 residues. CDR1 is KGHSH and CDR2 is LQKENI in the germline V gene. This chain connects TRBV18 to TRBJ2-7; D might be TRBD2 (6 bases). Sequencing input: peripheral blood. The source of this sequence is an elderly man with acute or convalescent COVID-19. The CDR3 sequence: CASSPRDSPSYEQYF. CDR3 sequence (DNA): TGTGCCAGCTCACCACGGGACTCACCCTCCTACGAGCAGTACTTC.